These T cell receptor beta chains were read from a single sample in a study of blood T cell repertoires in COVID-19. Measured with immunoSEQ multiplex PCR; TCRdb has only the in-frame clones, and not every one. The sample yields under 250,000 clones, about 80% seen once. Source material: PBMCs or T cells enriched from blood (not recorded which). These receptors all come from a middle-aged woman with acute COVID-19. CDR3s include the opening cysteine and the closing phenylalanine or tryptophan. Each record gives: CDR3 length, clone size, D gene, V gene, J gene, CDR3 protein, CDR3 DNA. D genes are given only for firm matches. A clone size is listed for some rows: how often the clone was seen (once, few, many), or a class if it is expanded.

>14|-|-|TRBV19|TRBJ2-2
CASSIGPNTGELFF
TGTGCCAGTAGTATTGGGCCTAACACCGGGGAGCTGTTTTTT
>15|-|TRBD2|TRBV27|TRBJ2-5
CASSLMGGRFETQYF
TGTGCCAGCAGTTTAATGGGAGGGAGGTTCGAGACCCAGTACTTC
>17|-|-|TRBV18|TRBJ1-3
CASSPLPGGPSGNTIYF
TGTGCCAGCTCACCACTTCCGGGGGGCCCCTCTGGAAACACCATATATTTT
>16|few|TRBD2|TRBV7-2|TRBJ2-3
CASSATSGRVSDTQYF
TGTGCCAGCAGCGCAACGAGCGGGAGGGTCTCAGATACGCAGTATTTT
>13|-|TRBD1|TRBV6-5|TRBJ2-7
CASGDGQGDEQYF
TGTGCCAGCGGGGACGGACAGGGTGACGAGCAGTACTTC
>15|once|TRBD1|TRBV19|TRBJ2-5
CASSVGQGAGETQYF
TGTGCCAGTAGTGTGGGACAGGGGGCTGGAGAGACCCAGTACTTC
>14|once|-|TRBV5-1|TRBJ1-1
CASSLGGGNTEAFF
TGCGCCAGCAGCTTGGGCGGGGGGAACACTGAAGCTTTCTTT
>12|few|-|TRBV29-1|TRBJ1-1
CSVTGLTTEAFF
TGCAGCGTTACCGGGTTAACCACTGAAGCTTTCTTT
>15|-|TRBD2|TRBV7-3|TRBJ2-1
CASSLGAGGQSEQFF
TGTGCCAGCAGCTTAGGAGCGGGGGGCCAGAGTGAGCAGTTCTTC
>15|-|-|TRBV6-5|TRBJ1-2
CASTMSGAEWGGYTF
TGTGCCAGCACCATGAGTGGGGCGGAGTGGGGAGGCTACACCTTC
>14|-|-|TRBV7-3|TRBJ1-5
CASSVGSGSRPQHF
TGTGCCAGCAGCGTCGGGTCGGGATCTAGGCCCCAGCATTTT
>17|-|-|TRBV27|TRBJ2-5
CASRVWRSGLGQETQYF
TGTGCCAGCAGAGTTTGGAGAAGCGGGCTGGGGCAAGAGACCCAGTACTTC
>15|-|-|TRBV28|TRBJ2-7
CASSLSVGRLLGQYF
TGTGCCAGCAGTTTATCGGTAGGGAGGCTCCTAGGGCAGTACTTC
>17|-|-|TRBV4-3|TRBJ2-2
CASSHAGTSRNTGELFF
TGCGCCAGCAGCCACGCGGGAACATCCAGAAACACCGGGGAGCTGTTTTTT
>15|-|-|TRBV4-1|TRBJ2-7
CASSLTQGETYEQYF
TGCGCCAGCAGCCTTACACAGGGCGAAACCTACGAGCAGTACTTC
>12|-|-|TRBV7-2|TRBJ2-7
CASSFGYHEQYF
TGTGCCAGCAGCTTCGGGTACCACGAGCAGTACTTC
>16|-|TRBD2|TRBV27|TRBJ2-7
CASSLSGREGHYEQYF
TGTGCCAGCAGTTTATCGGGGCGGGAGGGCCACTACGAGCAGTACTTC
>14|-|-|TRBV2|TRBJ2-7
CASTGFGVVHEQYF
TGTGCCAGCACCGGGTTTGGAGTGGTTCACGAGCAGTACTTC
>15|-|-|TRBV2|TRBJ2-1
CASSVRAEARNEQFF
TGTGCCAGCAGTGTAAGGGCGGAGGCACGGAATGAGCAGTTCTTC
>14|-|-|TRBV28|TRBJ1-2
CASSYPPGNYGYTF
TGTGCCAGCAGTTATCCCCCAGGGAATTATGGCTACACCTTC
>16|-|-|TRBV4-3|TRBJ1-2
CASSQGVSGIGYGYTF
TGCGCCAGCAGCCAAGGAGTATCAGGGATCGGGTATGGCTACACCTTC
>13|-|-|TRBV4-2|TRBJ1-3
CASNRGGGNTIYF
TGTGCCAGCAACCGCGGGGGTGGAAACACCATATATTTT
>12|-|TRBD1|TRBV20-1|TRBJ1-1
CSASGTGLEAFF
TGCAGTGCTAGTGGGACAGGGTTAGAAGCTTTCTTT
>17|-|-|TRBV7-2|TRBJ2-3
CASSLGGSGYSTDTQYF
TGTGCCAGCAGCTTAGGTGGCTCAGGTTATAGCACAGATACGCAGTATTTT
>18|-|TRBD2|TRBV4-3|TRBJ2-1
CASSQDVAGGLSYNEQFF
TGCGCCAGCAGCCAAGATGTGGCGGGGGGACTCTCCTACAATGAGCAGTTCTTC
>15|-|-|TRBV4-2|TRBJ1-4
CASSQERETNEKLFF
TGTGCCAGCAGCCAAGAACGGGAAACTAATGAAAAACTGTTTTTT
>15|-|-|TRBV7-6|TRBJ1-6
CASSLASNGNSPLHF
TGTGCCAGCAGCTTAGCGAGTAACGGGAATTCACCCCTCCACTTT
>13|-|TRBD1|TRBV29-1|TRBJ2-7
CSVVGGQGNEQYF
TGCAGCGTTGTGGGGGGACAGGGGAACGAGCAGTACTTC
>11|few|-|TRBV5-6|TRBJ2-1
CASSSLDEQFF
TGTGCCAGCAGCTCACTCGATGAGCAGTTCTTC
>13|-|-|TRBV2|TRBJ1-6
CASSELANSPLHF
TGTGCCAGCAGTGAATTGGCTAATTCACCCCTCCACTTT
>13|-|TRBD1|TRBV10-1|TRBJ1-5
CASSATGDQPQHF
TGCGCCAGCAGTGCCACAGGGGATCAGCCCCAGCATTTT
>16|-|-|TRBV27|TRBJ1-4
CASSFFLGAANEKLFF
TGTGCCAGCAGTTTTTTTCTTGGGGCGGCTAATGAAAAACTGTTTTTT
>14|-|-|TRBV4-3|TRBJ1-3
CASSQDSGGNTIYF
TGCGCCAGCAGCCAAGACTCAGGGGGAAACACCATATATTTT
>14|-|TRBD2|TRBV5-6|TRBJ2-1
CASTGGATYNEQFF
TGTGCCAGCACCGGGGGGGCTACCTACAATGAGCAGTTCTTC
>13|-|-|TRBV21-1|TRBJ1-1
CASSKGRNTEAFF
TGTGCCAGCAGCAAAGGGAGGAACACTGAAGCTTTCTTT
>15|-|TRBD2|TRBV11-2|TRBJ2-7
CASLLAGSPSYEQYF
TGTGCCAGTTTACTAGCGGGATCCCCCTCCTACGAGCAGTACTTC
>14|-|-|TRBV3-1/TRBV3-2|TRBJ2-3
CASSQLTGTDTQYF
TGTGCCAGCAGCCAACTGACGGGTACAGATACGCAGTATTTT
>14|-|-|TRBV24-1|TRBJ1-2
CATSEGRSLSGYTF
TGTGCCACCAGTGAGGGGAGGAGCCTTTCTGGCTACACCTTC
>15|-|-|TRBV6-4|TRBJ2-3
CASSELASSTDTQYF
TGTGCCAGCAGTGAGTTAGCGAGTAGCACAGATACGCAGTATTTT
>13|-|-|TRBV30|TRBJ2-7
CAWSRVLPVEQYF
TGTGCCTGGAGTAGAGTCCTACCCGTTGAGCAGTACTTC
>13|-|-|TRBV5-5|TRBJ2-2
CASSLHVDGELFF
TGTGCCAGCAGCTTGCATGTAGACGGGGAGCTGTTTTTT
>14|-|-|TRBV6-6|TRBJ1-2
CASSPPAGEGGYTF
TGTGCCAGCAGTCCCCCGGCGGGGGAGGGCGGCTACACCTTC
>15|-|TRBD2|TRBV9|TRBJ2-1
CASSSGTSAYNEQFF
TGTGCCAGCAGCTCCGGGACTAGCGCGTACAATGAGCAGTTCTTC
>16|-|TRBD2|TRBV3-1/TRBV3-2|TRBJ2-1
CASSQGVAGAYNEQFF
TGTGCCAGCAGCCAAGGGGTAGCGGGGGCCTACAATGAGCAGTTCTTC
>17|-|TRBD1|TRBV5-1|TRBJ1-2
CASSLVEGTGTGGGYTF
TGCGCCAGCAGCTTGGTAGAGGGGACCGGGACAGGAGGAGGCTACACCTTC
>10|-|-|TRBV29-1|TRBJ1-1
CSGGQNEAFF
TGCAGCGGCGGTCAGAATGAAGCTTTCTTT
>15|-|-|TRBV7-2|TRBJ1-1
CASSLEAMGASEAFF
TGTGCCAGCAGCTTAGAAGCGATGGGGGCCTCTGAAGCTTTCTTT
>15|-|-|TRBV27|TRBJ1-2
CASSFTGERDYGYTF
TGTGCCAGCAGTTTCACGGGGGAGAGGGACTATGGCTACACCTTC
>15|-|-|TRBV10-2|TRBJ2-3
CASSEGGAPTDTQYF
TGCGCCAGCAGTGAAGGTGGGGCCCCCACAGATACGCAGTATTTT
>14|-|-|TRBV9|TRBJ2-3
CASSTRDLTDTQYF
TGTGCCAGCAGCACCCGGGACTTGACAGATACGCAGTATTTT
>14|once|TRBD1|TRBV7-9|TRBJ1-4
CASSLGQGNEKLFF
TGTGCCAGCAGCTTAGGACAGGGGAATGAAAAACTGTTTTTT
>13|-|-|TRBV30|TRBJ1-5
CAWRGQGLGPQHF
TGTGCCTGGAGGGGGCAGGGGCTAGGGCCCCAGCATTTT
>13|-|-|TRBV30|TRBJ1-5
CAWRADNNQPQHF
TGTGCCTGGCGGGCGGACAACAATCAGCCCCAGCATTTT
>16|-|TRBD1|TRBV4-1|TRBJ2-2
CASSHTGTAITGELFF
TGCGCCAGCAGCCATACCGGGACAGCTATCACCGGGGAGCTGTTTTTT